Following are 19 T cell receptor beta chains from one sample sequenced in a study of technical replicates of blood from several donors. Produced via immunoSEQ multiplex PCR; TCRdb's table is partial and in-frame only. This sample has 64,000 or so clones, with 75% to 90% found just once. The sample comprised PBMCs. These TCRs come from a human donor in good health. Some clones in this sample may be carry-over from other donors' samples.

The V call is TRBV6-5, the J call TRBJ1-2, with 8 bases that match TRBD1. Looked up from germline, CDR1 is MNHEY and CDR2 is SVGAGI. The CDR3 sequence is 15 residues long. V shed 2 bases and J 5 bases; nucleotides not matched to a gene: 7. CDR3 loop: CASSYSSTGVYGYTF. The DNA for the CDR3 is TGTGCCAGCAGTTACAGTTCGACAGGGGTTTATGGCTACACCTTC.

The rearrangement joins TRBV11-1 to TRBJ2-3; TRBD1 might be the D (5 bases). The CDR3 covers 13 residues. The ends were cut back, 0 bases at V and 6 bases at J, with 7 bases in the middle. The germline gives CDR1 SGHAT, CDR2 FQDESV (reference sequence). CDR3 sequence: CASSLAGLDTQYF. CDR3 nucleotide sequence: TGTGCCAGCAGCTTAGCGGGGCTGGATACGCAGTATTTT.

As DNA, the CDR3 is TGCAGCGTTGACAGGGATGGCACTGAAGCTTTCTTT. Translation: CSVDRDGTEAFF. The chain combines TRBV29-1 with TRBJ1-1, with D possibly TRBD1 on 5 matching bases. V was clipped by 3 bases and J by 4 bases, with 9 bases between them. CDR3 size: 12 residues. CDR1 and CDR2 (germline): SQVTM, ANQGSEA.

This sequence joins TRBV6-5 and TRBJ2-2; TRBD2 matches at 7 bases. The germline V gene encodes CDR1 MNHEY and CDR2 SVGAGI. This CDR3 spans 14 amino acids. V dropped 4 bases and J dropped 11; count of bases not matched to a gene: 10. The CDR3 DNA sequence: TGTGCCAGCAGTTCCGGGACTACCCTCCGTGAGCTGTTTTTT. As protein: CASSSGTTLRELFF.

The chain is built from TRBV5-3 and TRBJ1-2, with 10 bases matching TRBD1. TRBV5-3 is noted as an ORF with a role that remains uncertain. Unmatched junction bases numbered 6, after V lost 3 bases and J lost 4 bases. The length of the CDR3 is 15 residues. In DNA, the CDR3 is TGTGCCAGAAGCTACGGGACAGGGGTGGGCTATGGCTACACCTTC. Protein sequence: CARSYGTGVGYGYTF.

Ten or more counts support this clone. Germline is not matched at one junction end, which may reflect a read error. The J gene is TRBJ2-7, the V gene TRBV13; possible D gene TRBD2, 6 bases. Germline CDR1 reads PRHDT; CDR2 reads FYEKMQ (reference sequence). This CDR3 is built from 15 residues. As DNA, the CDR3 is TGTGCCAGCACCTTAGGGCCTACGGGAGAGTACGAGCAGTACTTC. The encoded protein is CASTLGPTGEYEQYF.

The chain links TRBV15 to TRBJ1-5; 9 bases align to TRBD1. The CDR3 consists of 19 residues. Germline lookup yields CDR1 LNHNV and CDR2 YYDKDF (reference sequence). V lost 5 bases, J lost 0 bases, and 14 bases stayed unmatched. The CDR3 loop reads CATSGSGTGIFYSNQPQHF. The CDR3 DNA reads TGTGCCACCAGCGGATCCGGGACAGGGATTTTTTATAGCAATCAGCCCCAGCATTTT.

The chain uses TRBV2 and TRBJ1-2, with D possibly being TRBD1 (5 bases). The CDR3 extends over 15 amino acids. Trimming pared 4 bases from V and 3 bases from J, leaving 15 bases between. The germline V gene encodes CDR1 SNHLY and CDR2 FYNNEI. CDR3 in amino acids: CASSGLQGGDYGYTF. CDR3 coding DNA: TGTGCCAGCAGTGGCCTTCAGGGTGGGGACTATGGCTACACCTTC.

The chain couples TRBV18 to TRBJ2-2; 7 nucleotides line up with TRBD2. Germline loops: CDR1 KGHSH, CDR2 LQKENI. The CDR3 has 15 amino acids. After removal of 1 base from V and 1 base from J, the junction contained 0 bases not matched to a gene. CDR3 residues: CASSPLAGNTGELFF. DNA of the CDR3: TGTGCCAGCTCACCACTAGCGGGGAACACCGGGGAGCTGTTTTTT.

V gene TRBV7-2 combines with J gene TRBJ1-2; TRBD1 matches at 9 bases. The CDR3 runs to 15 residues. V trimming: 7 bases; J trimming: 5 bases; junction bases outside the gene matches: 11. Germline CDR1 reads SGHTA; CDR2 reads FQGNSA. As DNA, the CDR3 is TGTGCCAGCACCCCGACCTCCGGGACAGGGTATGGCTACACCTTC. Amino acid sequence: CASTPTSGTGYGYTF.

This sequence joins TRBV4-1 and TRBJ2-5, with 9 bases identical to TRBD1. Germline V gene sequence: CDR1 MGHRA, CDR2 YSYEKL. Trimming at V came to 3 bases and at J to 5 bases, leaving 10 bases not matched to a gene. The CDR3 is 16 residues long. The CDR3 reads CASSHYPGQGGETQYF. CDR3 bases: TGCGCCAGCAGCCATTATCCGGGACAGGGAGGGGAGACCCAGTACTTC.

The gene calls are TRBV9 and TRBJ1-2, with TRBD1 matching over 8 bases. This CDR3 region has 14 residues. After removal of 2 bases from V and 8 bases from J, the junction contained 8 bases not matched to a gene. CDR1 is SGDLS, CDR2 YYNGEE, per germline. DNA of the CDR3: TGTGCCAGCAGCGTCGGGGCAGGGGGCGAAGGCTACACCTTC. This translates into CASSVGAGGEGYTF.

CDR3 loop: CASSLGTGNYGYTF. CDR3 DNA sequence: TGTGCCAGCAGCTTAGGGACAGGGAACTATGGCTACACCTTC. The V and J genes are TRBV7-2 and TRBJ1-2; 8 bases line up with TRBD1. With V trimmed by 1 base and J by 2 bases, 0 bases remained unmatched. This CDR3 is built from 14 residues. From germline, CDR1 is SGHTA and CDR2 FQGNSA.

The rearrangement links TRBV2 to TRBJ2-1, with 8 bases identical to TRBD2. Losses at the gene ends were 7 bases for V and 5 bases for J; bases not matched to a gene: 7. Germline V gene lookup returns CDR1 SNHLY and CDR2 FYNNEI. The CDR3 consists of 14 residues. CDR3 in amino acids: CASNSGEGHNEQFF. The CDR3 nucleotides are TGTGCCAGCAATAGCGGGGAGGGGCACAATGAGCAGTTCTTC.

This chain joins TRBV11-1 and TRBJ2-7, with 9 bases aligning to TRBD1. After removal of 5 bases from V and 3 bases from J, the junction contained 5 bases not matched to a gene. This CDR3 contains 14 residues. CDR1 is SGHAT and CDR2 is FQDESV in the germline V gene (reference sequence). The CDR3 region has the DNA TGTGCCAGCAGCCCCGACAGGGGGATCTACGAGCAGTACTTC. This sequence encodes CASSPDRGIYEQYF. The variable domain in full, with the rest retrieved from reference TRBV11-1 and TRBJ2-7, is EAEVAQSPRYKITEKSQAVAFWCDPISGHATLYWYRQILGQGPELLVQFQDESVVDDSQLPKDRFSAERLKGVDSTLKIQPAELGDSAMYLCASSPDRGIYEQYFGPGTRLTVT.

The chain couples TRBV4-2 to TRBJ2-7, with 8 bases fitting TRBD1. Germline-derived CDR1 and CDR2 are LGHNA and YNFKEQ. The CDR3 totals 15 residues. The ends lost 4 bases at V and 7 bases at J; junction bases unmatched: 12. CDR3 coding DNA: TGTGCCAGCAGCCGGGGGACAGGCGGGTTGAATGAGCAGTACTTC. It translates to CASSRGTGGLNEQYF.

V and J are TRBV27 and TRBJ1-1, with a tentative D call TRBD1 (6 bases). V lost 11 bases, J lost 10 bases, and 17 bases lay in between. The CDR3 runs to 11 residues. The germline CDR1 and CDR2 sequences are MNHEY and SMNVEV (reference sequence). The DNA of the CDR3 is TGTGCCGCTGGGGGGGGGCGCCTAGCTTTCTTT. It specifies CAAGGGRLAFF.

This clone was detected only once. The CDR3 DNA follows: TGTGCCAGCTCACCGGACACAATGGAGCAGTTCTTC. Translated: CASSPDTMEQFF. V gene TRBV18 combines with J gene TRBJ2-1; the D gene is possibly TRBD1 (5 bases). Trimming stripped 3 bases from V and 10 bases from J, with 10 bases between. Germline-derived CDR1 and CDR2 are KGHSH and LQKENI. The CDR3 spans 12 residues.

This sequence joins TRBV6-1 and TRBJ1-6; 10 nucleotides line up with TRBD1. The CDR3 has 15 residues. V lost 7 bases, J lost 8 bases, and 8 bases stayed unmatched. CDR1 is MNHNS, CDR2 SASEGT, per germline. The CDR3 reads CASTRGTGAHSPLHF. In DNA, the CDR3 is TGTGCCAGCACCCGTGGGACAGGGGCGCATTCACCCCTCCACTTT.